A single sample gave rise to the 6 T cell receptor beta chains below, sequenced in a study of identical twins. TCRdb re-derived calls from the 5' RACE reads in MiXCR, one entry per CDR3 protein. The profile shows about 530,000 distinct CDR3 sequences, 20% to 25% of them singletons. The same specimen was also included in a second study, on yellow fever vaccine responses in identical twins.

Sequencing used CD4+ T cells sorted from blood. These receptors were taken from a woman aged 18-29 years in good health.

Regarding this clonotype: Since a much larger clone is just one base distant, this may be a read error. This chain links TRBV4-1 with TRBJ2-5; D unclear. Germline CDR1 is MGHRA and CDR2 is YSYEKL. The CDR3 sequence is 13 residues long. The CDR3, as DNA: TGCGCCAGCGGCCAAGTATCCGGCCAGACCCAGTACTTC. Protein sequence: CASGQVSGQTQYF.

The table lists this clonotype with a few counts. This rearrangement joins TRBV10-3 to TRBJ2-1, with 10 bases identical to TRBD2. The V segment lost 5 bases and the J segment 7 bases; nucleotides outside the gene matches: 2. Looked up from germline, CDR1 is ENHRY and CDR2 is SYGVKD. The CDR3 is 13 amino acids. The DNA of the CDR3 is TGTGCCATCAGTACGGGACTAGCGAATGAGCAGTTCTTC. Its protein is CAISTGLANEQFF.

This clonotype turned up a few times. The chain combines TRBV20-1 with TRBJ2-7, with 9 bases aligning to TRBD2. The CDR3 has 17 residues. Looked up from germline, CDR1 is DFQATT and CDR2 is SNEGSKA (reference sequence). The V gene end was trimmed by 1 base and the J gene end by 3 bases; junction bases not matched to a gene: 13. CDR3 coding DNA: TGCAGTGCTAGAGGGGGGTTGGGGCTAGCGGGAATCTACGAGCAGTACTTC. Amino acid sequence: CSARGGLGLAGIYEQYF.

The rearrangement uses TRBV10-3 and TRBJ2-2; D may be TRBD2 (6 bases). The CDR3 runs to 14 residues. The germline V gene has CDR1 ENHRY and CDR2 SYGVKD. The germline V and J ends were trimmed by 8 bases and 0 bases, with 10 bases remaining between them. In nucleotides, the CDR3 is TGTGCCATCGGGGGACTTCCGAACACCGGGGAGCTGTTTTTT. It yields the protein CAIGGLPNTGELFF.

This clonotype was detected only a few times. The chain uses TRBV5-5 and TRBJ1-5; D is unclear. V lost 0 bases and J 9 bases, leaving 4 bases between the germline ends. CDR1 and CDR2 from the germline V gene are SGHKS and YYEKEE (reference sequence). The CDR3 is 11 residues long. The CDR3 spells CASSLDRPQHF. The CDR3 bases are TGTGCCAGCAGCTTGGATCGGCCCCAGCATTTT.

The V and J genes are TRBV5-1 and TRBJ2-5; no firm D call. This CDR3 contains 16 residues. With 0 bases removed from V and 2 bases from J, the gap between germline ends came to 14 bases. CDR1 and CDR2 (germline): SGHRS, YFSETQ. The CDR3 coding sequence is TGCGCCAGCAGCTTGGCAGTTTCAAACTCTCAAGAGACCCAGTACTTC. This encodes CASSLAVSNSQETQYF.